This TCR beta chain was recovered during a study of OX40 agonist ivuxolimab in advanced cancers. Across the whole study: An agonistic anti-OX40 (CD134) antibody, ivuxolimab, was used to treat the patients.

Data came from immunoSEQ multiplex PCR; TCRdb stores just in-frame clones and leaves some out. The data show 40,000 to 45,000 clones, about four fifths seen once. The CDR3 consists of 19 residues. Germline CDR1 is MGHRA and CDR2 is YSYEKL. Trimming took off 1 base at V and 1 base at J, with 20 bases between the two ends. The sequence was collected from an adult with an advanced solid tumor such as melanoma, head and neck, liver or kidney cancer. This rearrangement joins TRBV4-1 to TRBJ1-5; weak D call: TRBD1 (5 bases). The material was CD4+ or CD8+ T cells sorted from blood, obtained in a trial of the OX40 agonist ivuxolimab. CDR3 DNA: TGCGCCAGCAGCCAAGGGAGGGCAGGGAGGGGAGGAAGCAATCAGCCCCAGCATTTT. Protein sequence: CASSQGRAGRGGSNQPQHF.